One and the same sample provided the 30 T cell receptor beta chains below, sequenced in a study of blood T cell repertoires in COVID-19. TCRdb keeps only in-frame clones here, not all; method: immunoSEQ multiplex PCR. The data contain approximately 220,000 clones, 83% of them singletons. Sequencing was done on a sample of PBMCs or T cells enriched from blood (not recorded which). These receptors originate from a woman in her 50s who had been exposed to COVID-19.

The V gene is TRBV24-1, the J gene TRBJ2-1; D unresolved. V lost 0 bases and J 8 bases, leaving 7 bases between the germline ends. This CDR3 has 13 residues. The V gene's germline CDR1 is KGHDR and CDR2 SFDVKD. CDR3 sequence reads: CATSDLNGHEQFF. The CDR3 DNA reads TGTGCCACCAGTGATTTGAATGGGCATGAGCAGTTCTTC.

The V gene is TRBV5-1, the J gene TRBJ1-2; 7 nucleotides agree with TRBD1. The ends lost 3 bases at V and 9 bases at J; junction bases unmatched: 14. The CDR3 length is 15 residues. Germline V CDR1 and CDR2: SGHRS, YFSETQ. The CDR3 spells CASSSGQAWGSSYTF. CDR3 sequence (DNA): TGCGCCAGCAGCTCCGGACAGGCGTGGGGAAGTAGCTACACCTTC.

This chain uses TRBV28 with TRBJ2-7; tentative D call: TRBD1 (6 bases). Per germline, CDR1 MDHEN and CDR2 SYDVKM. The V gene lost 3 bases and the J gene lost 2 bases, with 14 bases spanning the gap. The CDR3 totals 15 residues. The CDR3 nucleotides are TGTGCCAGCAGTTTTATGGGCAGGGGACCCTACGAGCAGTACTTC. Translation: CASSFMGRGPYEQYF.

The rearrangement uses TRBV5-8 and TRBJ1-4; D remains ambiguous. Between the trimmed V and J ends, which lost 2 bases and 6 bases, there was a span of 14 bases. Germline values: CDR1 SGHTS, CDR2 YDEGEE. CDR3 length: 15 residues. The CDR3 region has the DNA TGTGCCAGCAGCTTAGAGGGCAGCAGATATGAAAAACTGTTTTTT. Its translation is CASSLEGSRYEKLFF.

This rearrangement joins TRBV7-8 to TRBJ2-7; TRBD1 matches at 9 bases. Germline assignment: CDR1 SGHVS and CDR2 FQNEAQ. The CDR3 is made up of 16 amino acids. Trimming at V came to 3 bases and at J to 7 bases, leaving 13 bases not matched to a gene. The CDR3: CASSLNTGQGAWEQYF. Written as DNA, the CDR3 is TGTGCCAGCAGCTTGAACACGGGACAGGGAGCCTGGGAGCAGTACTTC.

This sequence joins TRBV7-3 and TRBJ1-1; 9 bases match TRBD1. Germline CDR1 is SGHTA and CDR2 is FQGTGA. V trimming: 2 bases; J trimming: 11 bases; junction bases outside the gene matches: 6. The CDR3 length is 13 residues. CDR3 bases: TGTGCCAGCAGCTTACCGGGACAGGGAAGGGCTTTCTTT. It translates to CASSLPGQGRAFF.

With regard to this clone: This specimen includes other DNA sequences encoding the same CDR3. CDR3 protein: CASSQGRGTEAFF. DNA for the CDR3: TGTGCCAGCAGCCAGGGGCGAGGCACTGAAGCTTTCTTT. The V gene is TRBV3-1 (or the pseudogene TRBV3-2), the J gene TRBJ1-1, with a possible D match to TRBD1 (5 bases). The V end lost 3 bases, the J end lost 4 bases, and 9 bases lay between the germline ends. The germline gives CDR1 LGHDT, CDR2 YNNKEL (reference sequence). This CDR3 is built from 13 residues.

This clone showed up just once. J is TRBJ1-5 and V is TRBV2; TRBD1 aligns across 9 bases. The CDR3 is made up of 15 amino acids. With V trimmed by 5 bases and J by 3 bases, 5 bases remained unmatched. The V gene's germline CDR1 is SNHLY and CDR2 FYNNEI. The CDR3 DNA reads as TGTGCCAGCAGTACGGACAGGGGACTCAATCAGCCCCAGCATTTT. Translated: CASSTDRGLNQPQHF.

This clone was observed at least ten times. V usage is TRBV25-1 and J usage is TRBJ2-2; TRBD1 is a possible D gene (5 bases). Trimming cost V 5 bases and J 3 bases, with 19 bases left between them. The CDR3 totals 17 residues. CDR1 and CDR2 from the germline V gene are MGHDK and SYGVNS. The DNA for the CDR3 is TGTGCCAGCAGTCCCCATGGGGCAGGGTGGGACACCGGGGAGCTGTTTTTT. Translated: CASSPHGAGWDTGELFF.

The chain uses TRBV19 and TRBJ2-7; 9 positions match TRBD1. Unmatched junction bases numbered 6, after V lost 4 bases and J lost 2 bases. The CDR3 has 15 amino acids. Germline V gene data show CDR1 as LNHDA and CDR2 as SQIVND (reference sequence). The CDR3 reads CASSNRDRAAYEQYF. The DNA for the CDR3 is TGTGCCAGTAGTAACCGGGACAGGGCTGCCTACGAGCAGTACTTC.

V and J are TRBV12-3 or TRBV12-4 and TRBJ2-3; TRBD2 might be the D (6 bases). V gave up 7 bases and J gave up 6 bases, with 14 bases separating them. This CDR3 has 13 amino acids. The CDR3 sequence is CASKYSGGDTQYF. For the CDR3, the DNA is TGTGCCAGCAAATACTCCGGGGGTGATACGCAGTATTTT.

This chain uses TRBV9 with TRBJ1-2; 9 bases agree with TRBD1. Germline trimming cut 3 bases from V and 4 bases from J; bases unmatched to any gene: 10. The CDR3 loop spans 16 amino acids. Germline CDR1 is SGDLS and CDR2 is YYNGEE. CDR3 in DNA: TGTGCCAGCAGCGCATGGGACAGGGTCGATGCCTATGGCTACACCTTC. Encoded protein: CASSAWDRVDAYGYTF.

This chain connects TRBV24-1 to TRBJ1-5; no clear D. The CDR3 is made up of 13 amino acids. Germline V gene data show CDR1 as KGHDR and CDR2 as SFDVKD. V was shortened by 9 bases and J by 9 bases, with 17 bases between the two germline ends. The CDR3, as DNA: TGTGCCACCCCCGTGACTCGTGTCGCGCCCCAGCATTTT. This codes for CATPVTRVAPQHF.

This CDR3 reads CASSLAGTAQFF. CDR3 nucleotides: TGTGCCAGCAGCTTAGCGGGGACAGCCCAGTTCTTC. The rearrangement links TRBV7-2 to TRBJ2-1, with 7 bases matching TRBD1. Germline V gene sequence: CDR1 SGHTA, CDR2 FQGNSA. V shed 0 bases, J shed 13 bases, and the junction held 3 bases outside the gene matches. The CDR3 totals 12 residues.

The chain has TRBV12-3 or TRBV12-4 and TRBJ1-5; D is possibly TRBD1 (5 bases). The CDR3 totals 11 residues. V lost 4 bases to trimming and J lost 9 bases, with 7 bases between them. In DNA, the CDR3 is TGTGCCAGCAGTTCCCAGGGGCCCCAGCATTTT. Amino acid sequence: CASSSQGPQHF.

The count of this clone is one. The chain joins TRBV6-4 to TRBJ2-1, with D uncertain. The germline V gene has CDR1 MRHNA and CDR2 SNTAGT. V gave up 0 bases and J gave up 9 bases, with 6 bases separating them. CDR3 length: 12 residues. The CDR3 here is CASSDSSGEQFF. The CDR3 bases are TGTGCCAGCAGTGACTCGAGTGGTGAGCAGTTCTTC.

V usage is TRBV10-1 and J usage is TRBJ2-2; tentative D call: TRBD1 (6 bases). V lost 3 bases and J 7 bases, leaving 9 bases between the germline ends. CDR1 and CDR2 from the germline V gene are WNHNN and SYGVQD (reference sequence). The CDR3 is made up of 13 amino acids. CDR3: CASSDRGGGELFF. For the CDR3, the DNA is TGCGCCAGCAGTGATCGAGGGGGCGGGGAGCTGTTTTTT.

The chain couples TRBV25-1 to TRBJ1-2; D possibly corresponds to TRBD1 (5 bases). V was trimmed by 3 bases and J by 5 bases, leaving 19 bases between them. The CDR3 spans 16 residues. Germline CDR1 reads MGHDK; CDR2 reads SYGVNS. Here the CDR3 DNA reads TGTGCCAGCAGTGACTCGGGACTTCAGCTTCGTTATGGCTACACCTTC. Amino acids: CASSDSGLQLRYGYTF.

This chain links TRBV19 with TRBJ1-2; the D is unclear. The germline CDR1 and CDR2 sequences are LNHDA and SQIVND (reference sequence). The CDR3 is made up of 13 amino acids. Trimming cost V 5 bases and J 5 bases, with 12 bases left between them. CDR3 protein: CASSSTGTYGYTF. In DNA form, the CDR3 reads TGTGCCAGTAGTTCGACGGGTACTTATGGCTACACCTTC.

The gene calls are TRBV4-3 and TRBJ1-1; unclear D gene. Germline loops: CDR1 LGHNA, CDR2 YSLEER. CDR3 length equals 13 residues. Trimming removed 1 base at V and 10 bases at J, with 13 bases between. The CDR3 nucleotides read TGCGCCAGCAGCCAAGCCTCGGGGAGAGGAGCTTTCTTT. Translating it yields CASSQASGRGAFF.

In its sample, this clone was seen many times. This rearrangement joins TRBV27 to TRBJ1-6; TRBD1 matches at 11 bases. Trimming removed 0 bases from V and 9 bases from J; junction bases left unmatched: 7. This CDR3 has 17 amino acids. Germline values: CDR1 MNHEY, CDR2 SMNVEV (reference sequence). The CDR3, as DNA: TGTGCCAGCAGTTTATCAATATCCGGGACAGGGGGTTCACCCCTCCACTTT. Its protein product is CASSLSISGTGGSPLHF.

The chain has TRBV19 and TRBJ1-1, with D perhaps TRBD1 (5 bases). The V gene lost 5 bases and the J gene lost 0 bases, with 10 bases spanning the gap. CDR1 is LNHDA, CDR2 SQIVND, per germline (reference sequence). The CDR3 totals 14 residues. CDR3 amino acids: CASSRGELNTEAFF. The CDR3 DNA is TGTGCCAGTAGTCGGGGGGAATTGAACACTGAAGCTTTCTTT.

Worth noting for this clone: The limits of the CDR3 on the DNA are not certain, so only TCRdb's listed CDR3 is given. The chain employs TRBV6-6 and TRBJ2-5; no DNA check was done on the table's D call, TRBD2. CDR1 and CDR2 from the germline V gene are MNHNY and SVGAGI (reference sequence). The CDR3 has 14 residues if both end residues are counted. CDR3: CASSSSTWQETQYF.

This sequence joins TRBV11-2 and TRBJ2-3, with 8 bases aligning to TRBD2. V lost 6 bases to trimming and J lost 8 bases; unmatched junction nucleotides: 4. Looked up from germline, CDR1 is SGHAT and CDR2 is FQNNGV. The CDR3 contains 12 residues. The CDR3 DNA reads TGTGCCAGCAGATCCCGGGGGGGTACGCAGTATTTT. Translation gives CASRSRGGTQYF.

The chain joins TRBV19 to TRBJ1-2, with D maybe TRBD1 (6 bases). This CDR3 spans 11 amino acids. V was shortened by 8 bases and J by 9 bases, with 13 bases between the two germline ends. Germline loops: CDR1 LNHDA, CDR2 SQIVND (reference sequence). The chain's CDR3 is CASGLRDSYTF. In DNA, the CDR3 is TGTGCCAGTGGACTCAGGGACAGCTACACCTTC.

There are a few counts of this clone. V gene TRBV19 combines with J gene TRBJ2-2; 9 bases line up with TRBD2. The germline CDR1 and CDR2 sequences are LNHDA and SQIVND (reference sequence). Trimming at V came to 7 bases and at J to 7 bases, leaving 7 bases not matched to a gene. The CDR3 consists of 14 residues. The CDR3 DNA follows: TGTGCCAGTAAGGCTAGCGGGGACCTCGGGGAGCTGTTTTTT. It is translated as CASKASGDLGELFF. Using reference TRBV19 and TRBJ2-2 for the parts outside the CDR3, the full variable domain is DGGITQSPKYLFRKEGQNVTLSCEQNLNHDAMYWYRQDPGQGLRLIYYSQIVNDFQKGDIAEGYSVSREKKESFPLTVTSAQKNPTAFYLCASKASGDLGELFFGEGSRLTVL.

This clone appeared a single time. The rearrangement links TRBV7-3 to TRBJ2-7, with D possibly TRBD2 on 5 matching bases. V was trimmed by 5 bases and J by 5 bases, leaving 19 bases between them. The germline V gene encodes CDR1 SGHTA and CDR2 FQGTGA. The CDR3 is 15 residues long. The CDR3 DNA reads TGTGCCAGCAGCCTCTCGGGCAGCGCCGGGGACGAGCAGTACTTC. Protein: CASSLSGSAGDEQYF.

V gene TRBV24-1 combines with J gene TRBJ2-3; TRBD2 agrees at 9 bases. The CDR3 is 15 amino acids. V trimming: 3 bases; J trimming: 4 bases; junction bases outside the gene matches: 4. Germline V gene data show CDR1 as KGHDR and CDR2 as SFDVKD. CDR3 in amino acids: CATSDIAGVSDTQYF. In DNA form, the CDR3 reads TGTGCCACCAGTGATATAGCGGGGGTCTCAGATACGCAGTATTTT.

CDR3 loop: CSVELQGAYNEQFF. The CDR3 DNA reads TGCAGCGTTGAGTTGCAGGGGGCTTACAATGAGCAGTTCTTC. The J gene is TRBJ2-1, the V gene TRBV29-1; 8 bases are shared with TRBD1. V lost 3 bases to trimming and J lost 4 bases; unmatched junction nucleotides: 5. The CDR3 is 14 amino acids. Germline CDR1 is SQVTM and CDR2 is ANQGSEA.

This clone was seen more than once but under ten times. The rearrangement uses TRBV3-1 (or the pseudogene TRBV3-2) and TRBJ2-1; TRBD2 matches 15 bases. V shed 4 bases and J 3 bases; nucleotides not matched to a gene: 7. The CDR3 is 18 amino acids. CDR1 is LGHDT, CDR2 YNNKEL, per germline (reference sequence). The CDR3 is CASSPGLAGGILYNEQFF. CDR3 nucleotides: TGTGCCAGCAGCCCCGGACTAGCGGGGGGGATACTCTACAATGAGCAGTTCTTC.